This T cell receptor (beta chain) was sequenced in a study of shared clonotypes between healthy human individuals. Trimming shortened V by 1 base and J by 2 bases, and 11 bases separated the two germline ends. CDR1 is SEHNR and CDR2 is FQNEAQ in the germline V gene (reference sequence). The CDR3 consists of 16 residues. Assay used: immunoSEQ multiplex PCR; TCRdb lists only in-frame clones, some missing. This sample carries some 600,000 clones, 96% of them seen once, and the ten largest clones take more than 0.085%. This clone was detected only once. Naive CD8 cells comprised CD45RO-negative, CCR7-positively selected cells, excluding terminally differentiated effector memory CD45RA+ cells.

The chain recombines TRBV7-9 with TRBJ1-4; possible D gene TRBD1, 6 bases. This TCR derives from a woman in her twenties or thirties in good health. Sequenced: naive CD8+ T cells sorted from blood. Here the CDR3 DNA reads TGTGCCAGCAGCTTAGGACCGGGGGCGACTAATGAAAAACTGTTTTTT. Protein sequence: CASSLGPGATNEKLFF.